This T cell receptor (beta chain) emerged from a study of beta chain features in type 1 diabetes. Germline CDR1 reads LNHDA; CDR2 reads SQIVND (reference sequence). Trimming removed 6 bases at V and 4 bases at J, with 10 bases between. The CDR3 consists of 13 residues. Isolated RNA was reverse transcribed in full, so expressed TCRB transcripts were sequenced. Sequencing used immunoSEQ multiplex PCR; TCRdb keeps in-frame clones, though not all of them. The sample has more than 350,000 clones, over 10% seen once. Purity of each sorted population was above 95%. Sequenced sample: naive CD4+ T cells from blood. The V and J genes are TRBV19 and TRBJ2-1; no clear D gene. The TCR sequence derives from a woman between 18 and 29 years old in good health. The CDR3 loop reads CASRRAEYNEQFF. DNA of the CDR3: TGTGCCAGTAGAAGGGCCGAGTACAATGAGCAGTTCTTC.